The 26 T cell receptor beta chains below all came from one sample that was sequenced in a study of CXCR3-negative and CXCR3-positive naive CD8 T cells. The study's findings and limits: More hydrophobic TRB CDR3s were found in CXCR3-positive naive cells than in CXCR3-negative naive cells.

Their target antigens are unknown. It was by 5' RACE with UMI labels that the TRB cDNA libraries were prepared. Reprocessing the 5' RACE reads, TCRdb reports a single entry for every CDR3 protein and omits DNA. This sample carries over 95,000 distinct CDR3 sequences, with around 0.38% going to the ten biggest clones. The source material was naive CXCR3+ CD8+ T cells from blood. The subset: CD45RO-CCR7+CD27+CD95- naive CD8+ T cells expressing CXCR3 (TNR3+). The receptors come from a human donor in good health. Some clones in this sample may be carry-over from other donors' samples.

The J gene is TRBJ1-6, the V gene TRBV28. The CDR3 spans 15 residues. Germline V gives CDR1 MDHEN, CDR2 SYDVKM. CDR3 sequence reads: CASSPSASGSSPLHF.

This chain connects TRBV7-2 to TRBJ2-2; TCRdb lists TRBD2, though no DNA is available to test this call. The CDR3 runs to 14 residues. CDR1 and CDR2 (germline): SGHTA, FQGNSA. CDR3 sequence: CASSLGSGTGELFF.

The chain employs TRBV20-1 and TRBJ2-2. The CDR3 has 13 residues. The germline V gene has CDR1 DFQATT and CDR2 SNEGSKA (reference sequence). CDR3 region: CSARASMGMELFF.

The chain links TRBV5-1 to TRBJ2-3; TCRdb returns TRBD1, unconfirmable since there is no DNA. Germline CDR1 SGHRS, CDR2 YFSETQ. The CDR3 spans 15 residues. The CDR3 reads CASSLGQGPLGEQYF. Supplemented by reference TRBV5-1 and TRBJ2-3, the full variable domain reads KAGVTQTPRYLIKTRGQQVTLSCSPISGHRSVSWYQQTPGQGLQFLFEYFSETQRNKGNFPGRFSGRQFSNSRSEMNVSTLELGDSALYLCASSLGQGPLGEQYFGPGTRLTVL.

The gene calls are TRBV15 and TRBJ2-3; TCRdb's D call of TRBD1 is untestable without DNA. CDR1 is LNHNV and CDR2 is YYDKDF in the germline V gene (reference sequence). The CDR3 covers 14 residues. CDR3 sequence reads: CATSLPLGGATQYF.

The chain couples TRBV4-3 to TRBJ1-2; with no DNA, the TCRdb D assignment of TRBD1 cannot be verified. The CDR3 extends over 14 amino acids. Germline CDR1 and CDR2: LGHNA and YSLEER. CDR3 loop: CASSPGTNLYGYTF.

V gene TRBV12-3 or TRBV12-4 combines with J gene TRBJ2-5; TCRdb's D gene call, TRBD1, goes unchecked for lack of DNA. This CDR3 region has 16 residues. The CDR3 loop reads CASSLVGTPHQETQYF.

The V call is TRBV4-1, the J call TRBJ2-7; the D gene TCRdb calls, TRBD1, cannot be checked with no DNA. Per germline, CDR1 MGHRA and CDR2 YSYEKL. CDR3 length: 14 amino acids. CDR3 sequence: CASSHPRGRNEQYF.

V and J are TRBV30 and TRBJ2-5; TCRdb's D gene call, TRBD2, goes unchecked for lack of DNA. From germline, CDR1 is GTSNPN and CDR2 SVGIG (reference sequence). The CDR3 has 15 residues. CDR3 amino acids: CAWSGAGGRVWTQYF.

This sequence joins TRBV7-9 and TRBJ1-1; TCRdb outputs TRBD1, but without DNA this stays unchecked. This CDR3 comprises 15 residues. Germline lookup yields CDR1 SEHNR and CDR2 FQNEAQ (reference sequence). The CDR3 spells CASSLGMGVNTEAFF.

The genes are TRBV5-4 and TRBJ2-7. This CDR3 region has 12 residues. Looked up from germline, CDR1 is SGHNT and CDR2 is YYREEE (reference sequence). The chain's CDR3 is CASSSASYEQYF.

The rearrangement links TRBV14 to TRBJ2-4; there is no DNA to check the TCRdb D call of TRBD2. Germline-derived CDR1 and CDR2 are SGHDN and FVKESK. There are 14 residues in the CDR3. The CDR3 protein is CASSPRGGENIQYF.

The genes are TRBV7-9 and TRBJ2-7; TCRdb designates TRBD2, a call that cannot be tested without DNA. The length of the CDR3 is 14 residues. CDR1 is SEHNR, CDR2 FQNEAQ, per germline (reference sequence). The CDR3: CASSQGLAPYEQYF. The variable domain in full, with the rest retrieved from reference TRBV7-9 and TRBJ2-7, is DTGVSQNPRHKITKRGQNVTFRCDPISEHNRLYWYRQTLGQGPEFLTYFQNEAQLEKSRLLSDRFSAERPKGSFSTLEIQRTEQGDSAMYLCASSQGLAPYEQYFGPGTRLTVT.

The V call is TRBV28, the J call TRBJ1-2; absent DNA, TCRdb's TRBD1 call cannot be checked. CDR1 MDHEN and CDR2 SYDVKM come from the germline V gene. This CDR3 comprises 16 residues. The chain's CDR3 is CASSSEDRGLNYGYTF.

This sequence joins TRBV3-1 and TRBJ2-3; TCRdb reports TRBD2, a call that lacks DNA to check it against. CDR1 and CDR2 from the germline V gene are LGHDT and YNNKEL (reference sequence). This CDR3 has 15 amino acids. This CDR3 is CASSQRGLGTDTQYF.

The rearrangement uses TRBV12-5 and TRBJ2-1; TCRdb's D call of TRBD2 is untestable without DNA. This CDR3 region has 20 residues. CDR1 LGHNT and CDR2 FRNRAP come from the germline V gene. The CDR3 here is CASGLVVGLAGRSSYNEQFF.

The rearrangement uses TRBV7-3 and TRBJ1-5; the D call of TRBD1 rests on TCRdb alone, since no DNA is present to check it. The CDR3 spans 14 residues. Germline CDR1 SGHTA, CDR2 FQGTGA. CDR3 sequence reads: CASNRGLLFQPQHF.

This chain uses TRBV4-2 with TRBJ2-7; the TCRdb D gene call, TRBD1, has no DNA to confirm it. Germline CDR1 reads LGHNA; CDR2 reads YNFKEQ. This CDR3 contains 13 residues. The CDR3 is CASSQSTAYEQYF.

V usage is TRBV18 and J usage is TRBJ2-5. The CDR3 contains 14 residues. Germline assignment: CDR1 KGHSH and CDR2 LQKENI. CDR3: CASSPQGFQETQYF. Filled out from reference TRBV18 and TRBJ2-5, the complete variable domain reads NAGVMQNPRHLVRRRGQEARLRCSPMKGHSHVYWYRQLPEEGLKFMVYLQKENIIDESGMPKERFSAEFPKEGPSILRIQQVVRGDSAAYFCASSPQGFQETQYFGPGTRLLVL.

The rearrangement joins TRBV10-3 to TRBJ1-2; the D call of TRBD1 rests on TCRdb alone, since no DNA is present to check it. The germline V gene encodes CDR1 ENHRY and CDR2 SYGVKD. This CDR3 is built from 16 residues. CDR3 residues: CAIRGTGGADEDRYTF.

The rearrangement links TRBV3-1 to TRBJ2-3. Germline V gene data show CDR1 as LGHDT and CDR2 as YNNKEL (reference sequence). CDR3 length equals 13 residues. The CDR3 region is CASSGPRLDTQYF.

The chain has TRBV12-3 or TRBV12-4 and TRBJ2-5; TCRdb's D call, TRBD1, is unchecked because there is no DNA. The CDR3 contains 15 residues. CDR3 in amino acids: CASSGAVSYQETQYF.

The V and J genes are TRBV29-1 and TRBJ2-3; the D gene TCRdb calls, TRBD1, cannot be checked with no DNA. Germline lookup yields CDR1 SQVTM and CDR2 ANQGSEA. The CDR3 runs 20 residues. The CDR3 is CSVDGGQESAVAGSTDTQYF.

This chain uses TRBV25-1 with TRBJ2-7; the TRBD1 assignment by TCRdb is unverifiable without DNA. Per germline, CDR1 MGHDK and CDR2 SYGVNS. The CDR3 loop spans 14 amino acids. CDR3 protein: CASSESYRAYEQYF.

V gene TRBV27 combines with J gene TRBJ2-7; the D gene TCRdb calls, TRBD1, cannot be checked with no DNA. The CDR3 is 13 residues long. CDR1 is MNHEY, CDR2 SMNVEV, per germline (reference sequence). CDR3 sequence reads: CASSYRMTYEQYF.

This chain uses TRBV29-1 with TRBJ2-1. Per the germline V gene, CDR1 is SQVTM and CDR2 is ANQGSEA. The CDR3 has 15 amino acids. The CDR3 sequence is CSVEEVQNFYNEQFF.